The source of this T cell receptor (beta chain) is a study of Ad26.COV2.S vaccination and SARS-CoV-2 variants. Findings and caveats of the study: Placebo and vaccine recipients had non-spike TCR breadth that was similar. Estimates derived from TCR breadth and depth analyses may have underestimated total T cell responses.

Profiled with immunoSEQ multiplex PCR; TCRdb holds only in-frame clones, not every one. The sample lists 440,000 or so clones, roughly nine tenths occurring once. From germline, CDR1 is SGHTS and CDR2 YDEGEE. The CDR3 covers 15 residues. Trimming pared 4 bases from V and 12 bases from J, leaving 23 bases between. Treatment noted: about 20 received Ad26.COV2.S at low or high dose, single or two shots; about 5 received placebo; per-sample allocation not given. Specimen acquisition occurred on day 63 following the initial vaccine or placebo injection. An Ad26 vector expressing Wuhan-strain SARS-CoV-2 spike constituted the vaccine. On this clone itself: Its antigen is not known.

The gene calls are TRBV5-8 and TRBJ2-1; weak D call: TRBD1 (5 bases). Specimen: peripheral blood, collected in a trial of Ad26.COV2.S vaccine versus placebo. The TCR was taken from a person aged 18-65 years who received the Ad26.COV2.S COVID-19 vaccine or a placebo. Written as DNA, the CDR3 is TGTGCCAGCAGCGCCGAACCCCAAACCAGGGTGGGGCAGTTCTTC. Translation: CASSAEPQTRVGQFF.